This entry features one TCR beta chain sequence. This sample was included in a study of cytotoxic CD8 clonotypes in ibrutinib-treated CLL. The V gene's germline CDR1 is GTSNPN and CDR2 SVGIG (reference sequence). This CDR3 spans 16 amino acids. V gave up 0 bases and J gave up 5 bases; unmatched junction bases: 11. Generated by immunoSEQ multiplex PCR, the TCRdb table keeps only in-frame clones and is missing some. The data hold under 300,000 clones, with 70% observed a single time. The origin of this receptor is a human donor with chronic lymphocytic leukemia. This specimen consisted of PBMCs, obtained after 24 months of ibrutinib treatment. The chain has TRBV30 and TRBJ2-7; 9 positions match TRBD2. CDR3 residues: CAWSVPGGRAGNEQYF. CDR3 coding DNA: TGTGCCTGGAGTGTACCAGGCGGGAGGGCCGGCAACGAGCAGTACTTC. Based on the CDR3 plus reference TRBV30 and TRBJ2-7, the full variable domain is SQTIHQWPATLVQPVGSPLSLECTVEGTSNPNLYWYRQAAGRGLQLLFYSVGIGQISSEVPQNLSASRPQDRQFILSSKKLLLSDSGFYLCAWSVPGGRAGNEQYFGPGTRLTVT.